Below, one T cell receptor (beta chain) is given with its context. This receptor's antigen is unknown. Qualities for individual bases were not recorded, and no much larger clone is one base off. In the prospective study, participants were roughly 18 to 95 years old, resided in 20 to 30 geographic areas of the United States, and were enrolled through a virtual design. Cohort assignment in the prospective study relied on participant-reported clinical history from a screening survey and a study questionnaire. ImmuneRACE Cohort 3 recovered participants were defined by two consecutive negative NP/OP PCR tests, healthcare professional clearance, or symptom resolution. Each participant in the prospective study had whole blood, serum and a nasopharyngeal or oropharyngeal swab collected by mobile phlebotomists. Participants in the prospective study had the option to provide additional blood draws and questionnaires over a roughly 2-month period. Blood samples from the prospective study were shipped frozen or at room temperature prior to DNA extraction.

The data belong to a study of blood T cell repertoires in COVID-19 (dated by TCRdb to about 2020). Turning to the overall study: Samples from collaborators originated in the United States, Italy and Spain and spanned both the acute and convalescent phases of COVID-19. The material from the prospective study consisted of cDNA or gDNA derived from T cells, B-cell-depleted T cells, or PBMCs. Subjects who had been exposed to COVID-19, were actively infected with it, or had recovered from it provided the deeply sampled blood TCRbeta repertoires that made up the dataset. A freely available public database, intended as a resource for researchers studying the immune response to SARS-CoV-2, is where the repertoires were released. The samples were drawn from the first 160 participants of the ongoing ImmuneRACE study and from 1,200 or so subjects provided by 6 global collaborators. A de-identified subject ID, COVID-19 status, age in years and sex were almost always included in the sample metadata. HLA class I and class II types, where available, came from metadata supplied by the sample provider rather than from assay-based typing.

Summary of the overall study and its limitations: Clinical and demographic metadata were provided uncurated, with the amount varying by source and participant.

The immunoSEQ Assay, a bias-controlled multiplex PCR, was used to amplify TCRbeta CDR3 regions from genomic DNA. For the original study's pipeline: Nucleated cell counts per sample were estimated from amplification of reference gene primers within the assay. To quantify the absolute abundance of each unique TCRbeta CDR3 rearrangement, sequence reads were collapsed and filtered. Productive Simpson clonality was computed per sample as the square root of Simpson's diversity index over productive rearrangements. TCRdb took this table from immuneACCESS and kept in-frame rearrangements with V and J called. Such tables lack part of the clones; where checked against another copy, unresolved V genes explain under half of the gap, and the rest is unexplained. The V and J calls and clone size come from that table; D and trimming were worked out from the DNA. The sample contains over 300,000 clones, nearly 90% of them found a single time. The ten largest clonotypes hold approximately 6% of the sample.

The CDR3 measures 13 amino acids from cysteine to phenylalanine. The sequence is cut down to CDR3 DNA, 39 bases in frame from base 1. Via the germline V gene (reference sequence), CDR1 is LNHDA and CDR2 SQIVND. Relative to germline, V is 7 bases shorter and J is 0 bases shorter, with 9 bases between their ends. The chain is made from TRBV19 and TRBJ1-1; the D gene remains uncertain. This TCR came from a young woman who had recovered from COVID-19. Sequenced sample: PBMCs or T cells enriched from blood (not recorded which). The sequence in DNA is TGTGCCAGTATTAGTTTTTTGAACACTGAAGCTTTCTTT. Translation gives CASISFLNTEAFF.